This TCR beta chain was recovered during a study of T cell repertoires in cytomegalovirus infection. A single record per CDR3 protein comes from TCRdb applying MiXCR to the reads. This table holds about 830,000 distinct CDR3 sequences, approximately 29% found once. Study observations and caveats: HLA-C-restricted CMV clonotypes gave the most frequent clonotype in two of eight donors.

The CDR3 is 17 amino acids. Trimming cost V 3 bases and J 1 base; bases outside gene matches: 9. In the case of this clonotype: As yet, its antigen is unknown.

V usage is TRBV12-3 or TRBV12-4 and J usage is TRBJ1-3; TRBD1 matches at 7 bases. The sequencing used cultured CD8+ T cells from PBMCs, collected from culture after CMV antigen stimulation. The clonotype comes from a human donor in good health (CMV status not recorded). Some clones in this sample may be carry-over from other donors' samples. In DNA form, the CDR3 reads TGTGCCAGCAGTTTCGGACAGGTGACTCTTTCTGGAAACACCATATATTTT. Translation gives CASSFGQVTLSGNTIYF.